The T cell receptor (beta chain) described here comes from a study of CD8 T cells in Susac syndrome. Whole-study results and caveats: Total CD8+ repertoires held approximately 15 Susac-specific public clones, while CD8+ TEMRA repertoires held 5 or 6.

This clonotype was recorded once. Its antigen is undetermined. The CDR3 contains 14 residues. Trimming at V came to 7 bases and at J to 7 bases, leaving 8 bases not matched to a gene. Random hexamers served to reverse transcribe about 0.5 to 1 ug RNA. TCRdb recomputed calls from the immunoSEQ multiplex PCR reads with MiXCR, one row per CDR3 protein. The sample shows about 100,000 distinct CDR3 sequences, roughly 96% of them seen only once. This sequence originates from a human donor with Susac syndrome. The chain employs TRBV12-3 or TRBV12-4 and TRBJ1-3, with TRBD1 matching over 9 bases. Sequenced: CD8+ T cells from PBMCs. In DNA form, the CDR3 reads TGTGCCAGCACTAGAAGACAGGGGGGGAACACCATATATTTT. It yields the protein CASTRRQGGNTIYF.